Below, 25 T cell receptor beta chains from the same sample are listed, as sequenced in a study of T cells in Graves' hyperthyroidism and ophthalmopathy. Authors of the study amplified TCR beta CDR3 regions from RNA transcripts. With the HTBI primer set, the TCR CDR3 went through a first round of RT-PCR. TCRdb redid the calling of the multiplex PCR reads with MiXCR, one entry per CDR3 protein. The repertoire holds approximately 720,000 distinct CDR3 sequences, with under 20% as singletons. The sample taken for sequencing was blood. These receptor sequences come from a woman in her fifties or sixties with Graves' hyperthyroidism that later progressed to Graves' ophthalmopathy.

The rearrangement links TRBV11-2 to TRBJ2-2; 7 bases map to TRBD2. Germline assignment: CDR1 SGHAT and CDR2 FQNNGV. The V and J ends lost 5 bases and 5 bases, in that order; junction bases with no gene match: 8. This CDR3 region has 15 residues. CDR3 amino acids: CASSQGRVETGELFF. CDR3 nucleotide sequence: TGTGCCAGCAGCCAAGGGAGGGTAGAAACCGGGGAGCTGTTTTTT.

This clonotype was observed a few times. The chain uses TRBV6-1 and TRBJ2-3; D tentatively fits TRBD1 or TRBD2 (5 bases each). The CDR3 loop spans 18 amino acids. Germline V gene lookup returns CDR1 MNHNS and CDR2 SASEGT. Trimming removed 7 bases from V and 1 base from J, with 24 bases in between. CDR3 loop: CASNASGNKTEGTDTQYF. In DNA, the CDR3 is TGTGCCAGCAACGCAAGCGGTAATAAGACAGAAGGCACAGATACGCAGTATTTT.

The CDR3, as DNA: TGTGCCAGCAGTGAATATCGAACCGGGGACTATGCGGGCAATGAGCAGTTCTTC. This encodes CASSEYRTGDYAGNEQFF. The chain recombines TRBV25-1 with TRBJ2-1; 7 nucleotides match TRBD2. This CDR3 is 18 amino acids long. CDR1 and CDR2 from the germline V gene are MGHDK and SYGVNS. V shed 0 bases, J shed 6 bases, and the junction held 14 bases outside the gene matches. Looking up the rest from reference TRBV25-1 and TRBJ2-1 gives the full variable domain: EADIYQTPRYLVIGTGKKITLECSQTMGHDKMYWYQQDPGMELHLIHYSYGVNSTEKGDLSSESTVSRIRTEHFPLTLESARPSHTSQYLCASSEYRTGDYAGNEQFFGPGTRLTVL.

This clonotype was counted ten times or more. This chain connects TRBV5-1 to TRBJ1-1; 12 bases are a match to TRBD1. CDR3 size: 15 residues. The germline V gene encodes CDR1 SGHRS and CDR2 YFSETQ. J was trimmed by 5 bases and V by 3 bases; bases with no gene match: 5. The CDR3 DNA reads TGCGCCAGCAGCTCCCGGGACAGGGGGCAGACTGAAGCTTTCTTT. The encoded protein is CASSSRDRGQTEAFF.

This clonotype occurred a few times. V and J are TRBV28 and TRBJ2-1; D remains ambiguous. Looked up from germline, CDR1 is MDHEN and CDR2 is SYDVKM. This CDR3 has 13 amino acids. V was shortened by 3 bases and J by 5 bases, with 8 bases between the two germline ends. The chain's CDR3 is CASSLTQNNEQFF. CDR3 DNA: TGTGCCAGCAGTTTGACACAGAACAATGAGCAGTTCTTC.

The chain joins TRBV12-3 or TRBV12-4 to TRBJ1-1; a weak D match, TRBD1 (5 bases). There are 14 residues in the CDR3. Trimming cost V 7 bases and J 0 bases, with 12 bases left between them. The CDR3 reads CASTPGLLNTEAFF. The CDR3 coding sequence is TGTGCCAGCACCCCGGGACTCCTGAACACTGAAGCTTTCTTT.

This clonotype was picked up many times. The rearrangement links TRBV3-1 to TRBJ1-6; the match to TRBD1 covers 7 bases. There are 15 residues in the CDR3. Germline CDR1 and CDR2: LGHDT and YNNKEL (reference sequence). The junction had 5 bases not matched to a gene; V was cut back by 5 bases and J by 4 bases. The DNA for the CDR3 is TGTGCCAGCAGCTCCGGGACAGTGTATAATTCACCCCTCCACTTT. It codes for CASSSGTVYNSPLHF. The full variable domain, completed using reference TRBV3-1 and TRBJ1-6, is DTAVSQTPKYLVTQMGNDKSIKCEQNLGHDTMYWYKQDSKKFLKIMFSYNNKELIINETVPNRFSPKSPDKAHLNLHINSLELGDSAVYFCASSSGTVYNSPLHFGNGTRLTVT.

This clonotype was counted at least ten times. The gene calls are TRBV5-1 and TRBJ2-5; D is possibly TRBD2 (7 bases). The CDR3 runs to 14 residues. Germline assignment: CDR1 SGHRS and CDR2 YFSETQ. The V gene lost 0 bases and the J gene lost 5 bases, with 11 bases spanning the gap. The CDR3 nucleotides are TGCGCCAGCAGCTTGGCGGGGGGCGTGGAGACCCAGTACTTC. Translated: CASSLAGGVETQYF. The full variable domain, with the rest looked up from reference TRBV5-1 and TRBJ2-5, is KAGVTQTPRYLIKTRGQQVTLSCSPISGHRSVSWYQQTPGQGLQFLFEYFSETQRNKGNFPGRFSGRQFSNSRSEMNVSTLELGDSALYLCASSLAGGVETQYFGPGTRLLVL.

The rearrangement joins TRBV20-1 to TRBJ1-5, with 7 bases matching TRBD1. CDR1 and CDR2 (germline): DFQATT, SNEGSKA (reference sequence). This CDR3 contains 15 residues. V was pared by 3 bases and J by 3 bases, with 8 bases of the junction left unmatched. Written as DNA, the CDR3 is TGCAGTGCTAGCCTTCTGGACAGGTCCAATCAGCCCCAGCATTTT. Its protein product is CSASLLDRSNQPQHF.

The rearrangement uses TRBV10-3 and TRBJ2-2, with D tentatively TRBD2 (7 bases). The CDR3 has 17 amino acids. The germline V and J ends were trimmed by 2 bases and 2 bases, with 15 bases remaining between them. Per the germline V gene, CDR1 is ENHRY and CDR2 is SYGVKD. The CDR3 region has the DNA TGTGCCATCAGTGAGAAGAGGGGGGGCCTAAACACCGGGGAGCTGTTTTTT. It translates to CAISEKRGGLNTGELFF.

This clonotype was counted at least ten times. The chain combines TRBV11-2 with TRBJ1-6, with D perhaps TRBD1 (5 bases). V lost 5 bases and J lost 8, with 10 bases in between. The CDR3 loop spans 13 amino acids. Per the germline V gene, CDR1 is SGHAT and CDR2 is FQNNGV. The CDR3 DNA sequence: TGTGCCAGCAGCAATTTCAGGGATTCACCCCTCCACTTT. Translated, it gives CASSNFRDSPLHF. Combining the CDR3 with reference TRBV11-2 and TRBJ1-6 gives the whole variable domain EAGVAQSPRYKIIEKRQSVAFWCNPISGHATLYWYQQILGQGPKLLIQFQNNGVVDDSQLPKDRFSAERLKGVDSTLKIQPAKLEDSAVYLCASSNFRDSPLHFGNGTRLTVT.

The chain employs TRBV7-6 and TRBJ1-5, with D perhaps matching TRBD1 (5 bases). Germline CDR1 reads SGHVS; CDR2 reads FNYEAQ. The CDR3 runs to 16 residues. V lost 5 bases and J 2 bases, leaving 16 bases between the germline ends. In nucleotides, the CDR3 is TGTGCCAGCAGCCTAAGCCGGGGCATTGGCAATCAGCCCCAGCATTTT. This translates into CASSLSRGIGNQPQHF.

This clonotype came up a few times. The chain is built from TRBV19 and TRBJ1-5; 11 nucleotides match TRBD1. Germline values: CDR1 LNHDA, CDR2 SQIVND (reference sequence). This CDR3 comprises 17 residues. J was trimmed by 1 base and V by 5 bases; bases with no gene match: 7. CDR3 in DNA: TGTGCCAGTAGTGGCCGGACAGGGGGCGTGAGCAATCAGCCCCAGCATTTT. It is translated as CASSGRTGGVSNQPQHF.

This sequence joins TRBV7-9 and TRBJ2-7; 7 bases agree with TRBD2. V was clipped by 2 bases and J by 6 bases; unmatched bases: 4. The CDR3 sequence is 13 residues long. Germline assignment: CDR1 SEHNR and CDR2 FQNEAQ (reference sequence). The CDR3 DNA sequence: TGTGCCAGCAGCTTATTAGCGGGCGGCGAGCAGTACTTC. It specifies CASSLLAGGEQYF.

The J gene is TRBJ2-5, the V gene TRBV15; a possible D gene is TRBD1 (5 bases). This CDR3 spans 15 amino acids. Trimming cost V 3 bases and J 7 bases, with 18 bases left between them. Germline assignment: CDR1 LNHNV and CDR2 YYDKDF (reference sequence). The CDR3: CATSSTQGLSATQYF. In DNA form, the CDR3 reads TGTGCCACCAGCAGCACCCAGGGTCTCTCGGCGACCCAGTACTTC. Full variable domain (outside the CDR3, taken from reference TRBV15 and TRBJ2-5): DAMVIQNPRYQVTQFGKPVTLSCSQTLNHNVMYWYQQKSSQAPKLLFHYYDKDFNNEADTPDNFQSRRPNTSFCFLDIRSPGLGDTAMYLCATSSTQGLSATQYFGPGTRLLVL.

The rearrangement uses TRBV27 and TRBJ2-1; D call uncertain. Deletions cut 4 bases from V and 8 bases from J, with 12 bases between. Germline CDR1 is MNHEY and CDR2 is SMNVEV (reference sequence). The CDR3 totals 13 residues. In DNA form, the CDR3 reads TGTGCCAGCAGTTCGGCGTTAGGTGATGAGCAGTTCTTC. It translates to CASSSALGDEQFF.

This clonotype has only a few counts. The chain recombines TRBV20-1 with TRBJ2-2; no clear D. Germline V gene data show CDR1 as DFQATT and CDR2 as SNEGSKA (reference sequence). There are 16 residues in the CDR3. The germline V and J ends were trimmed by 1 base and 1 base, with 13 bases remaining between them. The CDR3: CSARVFKWQNTGELFF. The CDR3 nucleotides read TGCAGTGCTAGAGTATTTAAATGGCAGAACACCGGGGAGCTGTTTTTT.

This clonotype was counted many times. CDR3 residues: CASRKDSQGVEAFF. The CDR3 DNA reads as TGTGCCAGCAGGAAGGATTCCCAAGGGGTCGAAGCTTTCTTT. V is TRBV2 and J is TRBJ1-1, with a tentative D call TRBD1 (5 bases). Germline V lookup: CDR1 SNHLY, CDR2 FYNNEI. V lost 6 bases and J lost 8, with 19 bases in between. The CDR3 runs 14 residues.

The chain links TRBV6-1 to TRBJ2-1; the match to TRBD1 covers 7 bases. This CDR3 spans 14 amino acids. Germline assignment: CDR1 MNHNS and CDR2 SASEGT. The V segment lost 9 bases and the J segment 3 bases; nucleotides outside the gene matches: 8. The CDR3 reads CASTYRGIYNEQFF. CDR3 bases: TGTGCCAGTACCTACAGGGGTATCTACAATGAGCAGTTCTTC.

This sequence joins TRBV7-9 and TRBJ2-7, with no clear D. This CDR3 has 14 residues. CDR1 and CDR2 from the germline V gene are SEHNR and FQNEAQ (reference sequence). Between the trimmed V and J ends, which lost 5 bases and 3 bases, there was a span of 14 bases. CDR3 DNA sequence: TGTGCCAGCAGCCCTATGGACGGTTTCTACGAGCAGTACTTC. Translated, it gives CASSPMDGFYEQYF.

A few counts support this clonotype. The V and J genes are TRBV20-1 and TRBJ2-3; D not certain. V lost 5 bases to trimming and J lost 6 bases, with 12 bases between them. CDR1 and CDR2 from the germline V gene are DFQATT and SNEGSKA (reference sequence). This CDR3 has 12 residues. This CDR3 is CSAGSGVDTQYF. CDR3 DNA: TGCAGTGCTGGATCGGGCGTGGATACGCAGTATTTT.

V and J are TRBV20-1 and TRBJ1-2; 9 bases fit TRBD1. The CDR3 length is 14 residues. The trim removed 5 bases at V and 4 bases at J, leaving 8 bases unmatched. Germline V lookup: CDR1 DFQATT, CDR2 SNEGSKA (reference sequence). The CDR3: CSASNRDRAYGYTF. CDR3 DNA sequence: TGCAGTGCTTCCAACCGGGACAGGGCCTATGGCTACACCTTC.

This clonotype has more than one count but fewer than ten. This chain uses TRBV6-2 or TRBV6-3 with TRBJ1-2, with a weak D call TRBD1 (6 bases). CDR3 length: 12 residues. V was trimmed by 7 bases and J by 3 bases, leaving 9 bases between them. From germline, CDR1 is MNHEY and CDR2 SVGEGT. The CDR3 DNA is TGTGCCAGCAAACCAGGGGACTATGGCTACACCTTC. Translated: CASKPGDYGYTF.

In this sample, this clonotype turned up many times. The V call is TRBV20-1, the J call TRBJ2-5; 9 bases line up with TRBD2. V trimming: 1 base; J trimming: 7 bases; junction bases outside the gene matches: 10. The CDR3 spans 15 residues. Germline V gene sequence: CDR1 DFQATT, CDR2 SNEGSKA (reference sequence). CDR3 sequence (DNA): TGCAGTGCTAGAGTAGGCGGGGGGGCCTACGTGACCCAGTACTTC. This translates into CSARVGGGAYVTQYF.

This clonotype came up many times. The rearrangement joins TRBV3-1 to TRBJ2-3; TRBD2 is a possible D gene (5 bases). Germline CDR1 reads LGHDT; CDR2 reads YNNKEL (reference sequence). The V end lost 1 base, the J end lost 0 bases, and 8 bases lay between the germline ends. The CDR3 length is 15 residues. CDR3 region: CASSQGGSSTDTQYF. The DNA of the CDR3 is TGTGCCAGCAGCCAAGGAGGGTCTAGCACAGATACGCAGTATTTT.